This T cell receptor beta chain is from a study of Graves' ophthalmopathy and Graves' hyperthyroidism. Study observations and caveats: The 13-signature model separated ophthalmopathy from stable hyperthyroidism at around 86% sensitivity and nearly 82% specificity. Blood also held most thyroid clonotypes expanded above 0.001 frequency.

RNA transcripts were the source from which TCR beta CDR3 regions were amplified. In the first round, RT-PCR was carried out with HTBI primers, and a multiplex PCR formed the second round. TCRdb re-called the multiplex PCR reads with MiXCR, one entry per CDR3 protein. The sample has 500,000 to 700,000 distinct CDR3 sequences; roughly 39% are singletons. Germline V gene data show CDR1 as LGHNA and CDR2 as YNFKEQ. Trimming shortened V by 1 base and J by 5 bases, and 15 bases separated the two germline ends. The CDR3 loop spans 15 amino acids. New diagnoses, under 2 months' duration, and ages 18 to 65 characterized the hyperthyroidism patients. Diagnosis was based on clinical symptoms, serum thyroxine, TRAb, thyroid ultrasound and orbital computed tomography. This clonotype was found many times. The antigen remains undetermined.

The sequence was obtained from an adult man with Graves' hyperthyroidism. V and J are TRBV4-2 and TRBJ2-7, with D perhaps TRBD1 (5 bases). Sequencing was performed on peripheral blood or thyroid tissue (not recorded which). The CDR3 DNA follows: TGTGCCAGCAGCCAAGTAAGGGGCGCTAGAAACGAGCAGTACTTC. Translated: CASSQVRGARNEQYF.